The 20 T cell receptor beta chains given below trace back to one sample, sequenced in a study of blood T cell repertoires in COVID-19. TCRdb's copy holds only in-frame clones and misses some; the assay was immunoSEQ multiplex PCR. The sample lists 53,000 or so clones, around 84% seen once, with about 12% in the top ten. Sample: peripheral blood. The receptors shown here come from a man between 65 and 80 years old with active COVID-19.

V gene TRBV11-3 combines with J gene TRBJ2-7; 12 bases agree with TRBD1. The J segment lost 5 bases and the V segment lost 4 bases, leaving 3 bases of the junction unmatched. The CDR3 is 14 residues long. Germline V gene sequence: CDR1 SGHNT, CDR2 YENEEA. The CDR3 DNA sequence: TGTGCCAGCAGCTGGGGACAGGGGGCGGACGAGCAGTACTTC. As protein: CASSWGQGADEQYF. The full variable domain, in which reference TRBV11-3 and TRBJ2-7 provide the parts outside the CDR3, is EAGVVQSPRYKIIEKKQPVAFWCNPISGHNTLYWYLQNLGQGPELLIRYENEEAVDDSQLPKDRFSAERLKGVDSTLKIQPAELGDSAVYLCASSWGQGADEQYFGPGTRLTVT.

This clone was seen only a few times. This chain joins TRBV4-3 and TRBJ2-3; D might be TRBD2 (6 bases). Germline V lookup: CDR1 LGHNA, CDR2 YSLEER. The CDR3 contains 16 residues. Trimming removed 4 bases at V and 1 base at J, with 15 bases between. As DNA, the CDR3 is TGCGCCAGCAGCCGCGATCGGGCTAGCGGCACAGATACGCAGTATTTT. Its protein is CASSRDRASGTDTQYF.

This chain links TRBV6-1 with TRBJ1-2, with a possible D match to TRBD1 (6 bases). This CDR3 is built from 15 residues. V dropped 1 base and J dropped 5 bases, with 14 bases sitting between them. Per the germline V gene, CDR1 is MNHNS and CDR2 is SASEGT. The CDR3 region is CASSEEGVRWYGYTF. In nucleotides, the CDR3 is TGTGCCAGCAGTGAAGAGGGGGTTCGGTGGTATGGCTACACCTTC.

CDR3 DNA: TGTGCCAGCAGCCCCGGTGATAGCAATCAGCCCCAGCATTTT. Translating it yields CASSPGDSNQPQHF. V is TRBV13 and J is TRBJ1-5; D is uncertain. CDR1 and CDR2 (germline): PRHDT, FYEKMQ (reference sequence). The V gene lost 5 bases and the J gene lost 0 bases, with 8 bases spanning the gap. The CDR3 contains 14 residues.

The V call is TRBV7-9, the J call TRBJ2-7, with D uncertain. CDR3 length: 11 amino acids. V lost 11 bases to trimming and J lost 3 bases, with 11 bases between them. CDR1 and CDR2 (germline): SEHNR, FQNEAQ (reference sequence). CDR3 sequence (DNA): TGTGCCTTGAGTCCCCTCTACGAGCAGTACTTC. It codes for CALSPLYEQYF. Supplemented by reference TRBV7-9 and TRBJ2-7, the full variable domain reads DTGVSQNPRHKITKRGQNVTFRCDPISEHNRLYWYRQTLGQGPEFLTYFQNEAQLEKSRLLSDRFSAERPKGSFSTLEIQRTEQGDSAMYLCALSPLYEQYFGPGTRLTVT.

This clone was seen a handful of times. V is TRBV10-1 and J is TRBJ2-7; TRBD1 might be the D (6 bases). CDR3 length: 13 amino acids. In germline, CDR1 is WNHNN, CDR2 SYGVQD (reference sequence). Trimming took 9 bases from V and 3 from J, leaving 15 bases between them. This CDR3 reads CARPQGRGYEQYF. DNA of the CDR3: TGCGCCAGGCCGCAAGGCAGGGGCTACGAGCAGTACTTC.

In its sample, this clone was seen once. V is TRBV20-1 and J is TRBJ2-5; D uncertain. V lost 3 bases, J lost 4 bases, and 18 bases lay in between. Germline values: CDR1 DFQATT, CDR2 SNEGSKA (reference sequence). CDR3 size: 15 residues. Written as DNA, the CDR3 is TGCAGTGCTAGTGCCCTGGGCAACCAGGCAGAGACCCAGTACTTC. Its protein is CSASALGNQAETQYF.

This clone was recorded only once. V usage is TRBV5-4 and J usage is TRBJ1-6; possible D gene TRBD1, 6 bases. Trimming shortened V by 4 bases and J by 5 bases, and 16 bases separated the two germline ends. The CDR3 totals 16 residues. CDR1 and CDR2 from the germline V gene are SGHNT and YYREEE (reference sequence). CDR3 loop: CASSPLQGNDNSPLHF. The CDR3 bases are TGTGCCAGCAGCCCCCTACAGGGTAATGATAATTCACCCCTCCACTTT. The full variable domain, in which reference TRBV5-4 and TRBJ1-6 provide the parts outside the CDR3, is ETGVTQSPTHLIKTRGQQVTLRCSSQSGHNTVSWYQQALGQGPQFIFQYYREEENGRGNFPPRFSGLQFPNYSSELNVNALELDDSALYLCASSPLQGNDNSPLHFGNGTRLTVT.

The rearrangement joins TRBV12-3 or TRBV12-4 to TRBJ1-5; weak D call: TRBD1 (5 bases). The V and J ends lost 6 bases and 9 bases respectively, with 15 bases between them. The CDR3 is made up of 13 amino acids. The CDR3 DNA reads as TGTGCCAGCAGCTCAACAGGAACCGGGCCCCAGCATTTT. It yields the protein CASSSTGTGPQHF.

This clone was seen only once. V and J are TRBV12-3 or TRBV12-4 and TRBJ1-2; the D is unclear. Trimming took off 6 bases at V and 1 base at J, with 9 bases between the two ends. This CDR3 has 13 amino acids. Here the CDR3 DNA reads TGTGCCAGCAGCCCGAGCGGTAACTATGGCTACACCTTC. It codes for CASSPSGNYGYTF.

J is TRBJ2-7 and V is TRBV4-1; 8 bases align to TRBD1. This CDR3 is 13 amino acids long. After removal of 3 bases from V and 3 bases from J, the junction contained 1 base not matched to a gene. In germline, CDR1 is MGHRA, CDR2 YSYEKL. CDR3 in DNA: TGCGCCAGCAGCCAGGGACAGGACTACGAGCAGTACTTC. As protein: CASSQGQDYEQYF.

This chain links TRBV7-6 with TRBJ2-7; 7 nucleotides align to TRBD1. V lost 7 bases and J lost 3; bases outside the gene matches: 6. CDR1 is SGHVS, CDR2 FNYEAQ, per germline. The CDR3 spans 13 residues. Written as DNA, the CDR3 is TGTGCCAGCACCCTAGGGACAGACTACGAGCAGTACTTC. It encodes CASTLGTDYEQYF. The variable domain in full, with the rest retrieved from reference TRBV7-6 and TRBJ2-7, is GAGVSQSPRYKVTKRGQDVALRCDPISGHVSLYWYRQALGQGPEFLTYFNYEAQQDKSGLPNDRFSAERPEGSISTLTIQRTEQRDSAMYRCASTLGTDYEQYFGPGTRLTVT.

The V and J genes are TRBV12-3 or TRBV12-4 and TRBJ2-2; D possibly corresponds to TRBD1 (6 bases). V was trimmed by 4 bases and J by 6 bases, leaving 9 bases between them. The CDR3 totals 13 residues. CDR3 DNA: TGTGCCAGCAGTTCAGGGGCTCCCGGGGAGCTGTTTTTT. This codes for CASSSGAPGELFF.

This chain links TRBV4-3 with TRBJ1-4, with 7 bases matching TRBD1. CDR1 is LGHNA and CDR2 is YSLEER in the germline V gene. The CDR3 spans 16 residues. After removal of 3 bases from V and 2 bases from J, the junction contained 6 bases not matched to a gene. Here the CDR3 reads CASSHLRGSTNEKLFF. For the CDR3, the DNA is TGCGCCAGCAGCCATCTCAGGGGGTCTACTAATGAAAAACTGTTTTTT.

This rearrangement joins TRBV3-1 (or the pseudogene TRBV3-2) to TRBJ1-1; D call uncertain. The germline V and J ends were trimmed by 4 bases and 7 bases, with 19 bases remaining between them. The CDR3 totals 15 residues. From germline, CDR1 is LGHDT and CDR2 YNNKEL (reference sequence). CDR3 amino acids: CASSRPDFFGSEAFF. The CDR3 DNA is TGTGCCAGCAGCCGACCTGATTTTTTTGGGAGTGAAGCTTTCTTT.

This sequence joins TRBV15 and TRBJ1-6; D may be TRBD1 (5 bases). V lost 8 bases and J lost 10, with 15 bases in between. CDR3 length equals 13 residues. Germline loops: CDR1 LNHNV, CDR2 YYDKDF (reference sequence). The CDR3 sequence: CATARGGDSPLHF. The CDR3 DNA follows: TGTGCCACCGCCCGAGGCGGGGACTCACCCCTCCACTTT.

This clone is a singleton in its sample. The chain joins TRBV23-1 to TRBJ2-1, with TRBD1 matching over 7 bases. TRBV23-1 is known as an ORF, though its function is uncertain. With V trimmed by 6 bases and J by 6 bases, 17 bases remained unmatched. The CDR3 sequence is 17 residues long. The CDR3 protein is CASSDTMGQSLTNEQFF. CDR3 coding DNA: TGCGCCAGCAGCGATACCATGGGACAGAGCCTCACCAATGAGCAGTTCTTC.

The CDR3 loop is CASSLEQRNEQFF. In DNA form, the CDR3 reads TGTGCCAGCAGCTTGGAGCAGCGGAATGAGCAGTTCTTC. V and J are TRBV5-4 and TRBJ2-1; tentatively, D is TRBD2 (5 bases). The V end lost 0 bases, the J end lost 7 bases, and 8 bases lay between the germline ends. The CDR3 covers 13 residues. Germline lookup yields CDR1 SGHNT and CDR2 YYREEE (reference sequence).

The chain uses TRBV29-1 and TRBJ1-2; no clear D. The CDR3 spans 12 residues. Trimming left V 3 bases short and J 1 base short, with 6 bases between. The germline gives CDR1 SQVTM, CDR2 ANQGSEA. Here the CDR3 DNA reads TGCAGCGTTGAGAGTCTTAACTATGGCTACACCTTC. The encoded protein is CSVESLNYGYTF. The whole variable domain, filled in from reference TRBV29-1 and TRBJ1-2, reads SAVISQKPSRDICQRGTSLTIQCQVDSQVTMMFWYRQQPGQSLTLIATANQGSEATYESGFVIDKFPISRPNLTFSTLTVSNMSPEDSSIYLCSVESLNYGYTFGSGTRLTVV.

The CDR3 DNA reads TGTGCCAGCAGCTTAGGGACAGGGACTGGTGGCTACACCTTC. Encoded protein: CASSLGTGTGGYTF. The gene calls are TRBV7-8 and TRBJ1-2, with 8 bases matching TRBD1. The CDR3 loop spans 14 amino acids. Germline V gene data show CDR1 as SGHVS and CDR2 as FQNEAQ. With 1 base clipped from V and 7 bases from J, the junction kept 5 bases outside the gene matches.